The source of this TCR beta chain is a study of T cell responses to AZD1222 COVID-19 vaccine. Study at large: Second-dose intervals of approximately 4 or approximately 12 weeks were pooled.

Findings and limits, study-wide: Reportedly, nearly half the spike-specific TCRs target unmutated variant regions. Once two AZD1222 doses were given, Spike-specific TCR breadth and depth went up. No repertoire was sampled before or during the peak T cell response, only after it.

This clone was observed a handful of times. The antigen is unknown. Some clones are missing from TCRdb's copy, which holds only in-frame ones; the method was immunoSEQ multiplex PCR. The sample has roughly 170,000 clones, about 90% seen once. Germline V gene sequence: CDR1 SGHRS, CDR2 YFSETQ. This CDR3 region has 14 residues. Trimming took off 1 base at V and 7 bases at J, with 12 bases between the two ends. This receptor was obtained from an adult in good health. The sample in question was peripheral blood, obtained on day 0 of AZD1222 vaccination. J is TRBJ2-1 and V is TRBV5-1; weak D call: TRBD2 (6 bases). CDR3 sequence: CASSLTAGLNEQFF. The CDR3 region has the DNA TGCGCCAGCAGCTTGACCGCGGGGTTGAATGAGCAGTTCTTC.